The 21 T cell receptor beta chains presented below share a single source sample, sequenced in a study of cytomegalovirus exposure and HLA in healthy donors. Researchers ran the PCR with 60 Vbeta and 13 Jbeta primers. Generated by immunoSEQ multiplex PCR, the TCRdb table keeps only in-frame clones and is missing some. The listing records 150,000 to 200,000 clones. Sequencing was carried out using PBMCs. These receptors originate from a boy younger than 18 in good health and CMV-seronegative.

J is TRBJ2-7 and V is TRBV20-1; maybe TRBD2 (5 bases). This CDR3 is 11 amino acids long. The germline V gene has CDR1 DFQATT and CDR2 SNEGSKA (reference sequence). The CDR3, as DNA: TGCAGCTTCCCGGGGACCTACGAGCAGTACTTC. Protein: CSFPGTYEQYF.

This chain uses TRBV4-1 with TRBJ1-1; no clear D. Trimming shortened V by 4 bases and J by 4 bases, and 19 bases separated the two germline ends. CDR3 size: 16 residues. Germline lookup yields CDR1 MGHRA and CDR2 YSYEKL. The CDR3 spells CASSPGRPLALTEAFF. Here the CDR3 DNA reads TGCGCCAGCAGCCCCGGACGACCGCTAGCGCTCACTGAAGCTTTCTTT.

J is TRBJ2-5 and V is TRBV18; no firm D call. This CDR3 has 13 residues. CDR1 and CDR2 (germline): KGHSH, LQKENI. Trimming took off 5 bases at V and 2 bases at J, with 9 bases between the two ends. Here the CDR3 DNA reads TGTGCCAGCTCATTGCACTTACAAGAGACCCAGTACTTC. The encoded protein is CASSLHLQETQYF.

J is TRBJ1-1 and V is TRBV9; 10 bases fit TRBD1. Trimming cost V 5 bases and J 0 bases; bases outside gene matches: 7. The CDR3 extends over 16 amino acids. From germline, CDR1 is SGDLS and CDR2 YYNGEE. DNA for the CDR3: TGTGCCAGCAGTGGCCGGGACAGGGGTGTGAACACTGAAGCTTTCTTT. This translates into CASSGRDRGVNTEAFF.

This sequence joins TRBV5-6 and TRBJ2-7; 8 positions match TRBD1. This CDR3 has 15 residues. V was clipped by 5 bases and J by 3 bases; unmatched bases: 10. The germline V gene encodes CDR1 SGHDT and CDR2 YYEEEE. CDR3 nucleotide sequence: TGTGCCAGCAGTTCTCTTCGACAGGGGTTCTACGAGCAGTACTTC. Amino acids: CASSSLRQGFYEQYF.

The CDR3 region is CASRTGTHNEQFF. The CDR3 DNA is TGTGCCAGCAGGACCGGGACTCACAATGAGCAGTTCTTC. The chain has TRBV6-5 and TRBJ2-1, with TRBD2 as a possible D gene (6 bases). Per germline, CDR1 MNHEY and CDR2 SVGAGI. The germline V and J ends were trimmed by 6 bases and 5 bases, with 11 bases remaining between them. This CDR3 comprises 13 residues.

Regarding this clone: The sample holds other DNA sequences that translate to the same CDR3. The V and J genes are TRBV13 and TRBJ1-3; no reliable D call. Germline V gene sequence: CDR1 PRHDT, CDR2 FYEKMQ (reference sequence). The CDR3 is 15 residues long. Trimming took 5 bases from V and 0 from J, leaving 11 bases between them. Here the CDR3 DNA reads TGTGCCAGCAGCCCGGGCGGGAACTCTGGAAACACCATATATTTT. Amino acid sequence: CASSPGGNSGNTIYF.

The V gene is TRBV6-1, the J gene TRBJ1-2; 9 bases are a match to TRBD1. The trim removed 6 bases at V and 6 bases at J, leaving 8 bases unmatched. CDR3 length equals 14 residues. Germline-derived CDR1 and CDR2 are MNHNS and SASEGT. CDR3 region: CASRGDRVTNGYTF. In nucleotides, the CDR3 is TGTGCCAGCAGAGGGGACAGGGTAACTAATGGCTACACCTTC.

The chain joins TRBV15 to TRBJ2-7; 10 nucleotides agree with TRBD1. CDR1 and CDR2 (germline): LNHNV, YYDKDF (reference sequence). This CDR3 has 16 residues. The J segment lost 3 bases and the V segment lost 0 bases, leaving 5 bases of the junction unmatched. The CDR3 region has the DNA TGTGCCACCAGCAGAGAGGTAGGGACAGGGGACTACGAGCAGTACTTC. Its protein product is CATSREVGTGDYEQYF.

V is TRBV7-9 and J is TRBJ2-1; D unresolved. The CDR3 is 14 amino acids. V lost 5 bases and J lost 10, with 18 bases in between. Germline values: CDR1 SEHNR, CDR2 FQNEAQ (reference sequence). The CDR3 is CASSLSPSVGEQFF. The CDR3 coding sequence is TGTGCCAGCAGCCTCTCCCCCAGTGTCGGGGAGCAGTTCTTC.

As for this clone: One junction end disagrees with the germline gene, perhaps due to a read error. The chain combines TRBV18 with TRBJ2-7; TRBD1 matches 11 bases. Germline V gives CDR1 KGHSH, CDR2 LQKENI. The length of the CDR3 is 15 residues. In DNA form, the CDR3 reads TGTGCCAGCTCACCTCCGGACAGGGGGCCGTACGGGCAGTACTTC. Translating it yields CASSPPDRGPYGQYF. The whole variable domain, remainder taken from reference TRBV18 and TRBJ2-7, is NAGVMQNPRHLVRRRGQEARLRCSPMKGHSHVYWYRQLPEEGLKFMVYLQKENIIDESGMPKERFSAEFPKEGPSILRIQQVVRGDSAAYFCASSPPDRGPYGQYFGPGTRLTVT.

The gene calls are TRBV5-1 and TRBJ2-5; D is ambiguous. The CDR3 is 12 residues long. V lost 4 bases and J 1 base, leaving 5 bases between the germline ends. The germline V gene encodes CDR1 SGHRS and CDR2 YFSETQ. The CDR3 DNA reads TGCGCCAGCAGCCCGGGCCAAGAGACCCAGTACTTC. Its translation: CASSPGQETQYF.

V and J are TRBV6-5 and TRBJ1-1; no reliable D call. Trimming removed 0 bases at V and 4 bases at J, with 12 bases between. Looked up from germline, CDR1 is MNHEY and CDR2 is SVGAGI. CDR3 length equals 15 residues. This CDR3 is CASSYSQGVATEAFF. As DNA, the CDR3 is TGTGCCAGCAGTTACTCGCAAGGAGTAGCCACTGAAGCTTTCTTT.

J is TRBJ2-7 and V is TRBV30; 10 nucleotides align to TRBD1. Trimming at V came to 0 bases and at J to 1 base, leaving 3 bases not matched to a gene. The CDR3 loop spans 15 amino acids. Germline CDR1 is GTSNPN and CDR2 is SVGIG (reference sequence). CDR3 coding DNA: TGTGCCTGGAGTGTGCCGGGACAGGGGTCCTACGAGCAGTACTTC. Encoded protein: CAWSVPGQGSYEQYF. The full variable domain, rest sourced from reference TRBV30 and TRBJ2-7, is SQTIHQWPATLVQPVGSPLSLECTVEGTSNPNLYWYRQAAGRGLQLLFYSVGIGQISSEVPQNLSASRPQDRQFILSSKKLLLSDSGFYLCAWSVPGQGSYEQYFGPGTRLTVT.

This chain uses TRBV2 with TRBJ1-2, with TRBD1 identical over 10 bases. V lost 6 bases to trimming and J lost 7 bases; unmatched junction nucleotides: 8. Germline V CDR1 and CDR2: SNHLY, FYNNEI. The CDR3 covers 14 residues. The CDR3 DNA follows: TGTGCCAGCAGCCCATCCGGGACAGGGGCTGGCTACACCTTC. The encoded protein is CASSPSGTGAGYTF.

The chain combines TRBV19 with TRBJ1-3; 7 positions agree with TRBD1. V lost 3 bases to trimming and J lost 2 bases; unmatched junction nucleotides: 1. The CDR3 contains 14 residues. CDR1 is LNHDA and CDR2 is SQIVND in the germline V gene (reference sequence). CDR3 sequence (DNA): TGTGCCAGTAGTATGACAGGGACTGGAAACACCATATATTTT. Encoded protein: CASSMTGTGNTIYF.

This sequence joins TRBV9 and TRBJ2-3, with D perhaps TRBD2 (5 bases). V was shortened by 0 bases and J by 0 bases, with 5 bases between the two germline ends. CDR3 length equals 14 residues. CDR1 and CDR2 from the germline V gene are SGDLS and YYNGEE. CDR3 DNA: TGTGCCAGCAGCGTAGGCGGGAGCACAGATACGCAGTATTTT. Its translation is CASSVGGSTDTQYF.

The chain couples TRBV4-1 to TRBJ1-4; tentative D call: TRBD1 (5 bases). This CDR3 spans 16 amino acids. Germline CDR1 is MGHRA and CDR2 is YSYEKL. V dropped 4 bases and J dropped 3 bases, with 15 bases sitting between them. This chain's CDR3 is CASSRGGGSANEKLFF. The CDR3 nucleotides read TGCGCCAGCAGCCGCGGGGGGGGGAGTGCTAATGAAAAACTGTTTTTT.

The V gene is TRBV7-9, the J gene TRBJ2-7; D may be TRBD1 (6 bases). The ends were cut back, 2 bases at V and 2 bases at J, with 10 bases in the middle. The CDR3 covers 14 residues. The germline V gene has CDR1 SEHNR and CDR2 FQNEAQ (reference sequence). The CDR3 spells CASSLLQGPYEQYF. In DNA form, the CDR3 reads TGTGCCAGCAGCTTATTACAGGGACCCTACGAGCAGTACTTC.

The V and J genes are TRBV2 and TRBJ2-7; 9 bases fit TRBD1. Germline V CDR1 and CDR2: SNHLY, FYNNEI. CDR3 length equals 13 residues. The V and J ends lost 8 bases and 5 bases, in that order; junction bases with no gene match: 7. The CDR3 loop reads CASGRDRAHEQYF. The CDR3 DNA follows: TGTGCCAGCGGTCGGGACAGGGCCCACGAGCAGTACTTC.

The chain has TRBV4-1 and TRBJ2-2; 7 positions agree with TRBD1. CDR3 length: 17 amino acids. The germline CDR1 and CDR2 sequences are MGHRA and YSYEKL. V gave up 0 bases and J gave up 4 bases; unmatched junction bases: 8. CDR3: CASSQEGWTGSTGELFF. In DNA, the CDR3 is TGCGCCAGCAGCCAAGAAGGTTGGACAGGCTCCACCGGGGAGCTGTTTTTT.